This T cell receptor beta chain was captured in a study of T cell changes during pregnancy in multiple sclerosis. Profiling relied on immunoSEQ multiplex PCR, and the TCRdb table lists in-frame clones only, not all of them. The repertoire includes some 70,000 clones, roughly 92% of them detected once, and 3.7% sits in the top ten. V dropped 5 bases and J dropped 8 bases, with 16 bases sitting between them. CDR1 and CDR2 from the germline V gene are SGHRS and YFSETQ. The length of the CDR3 is 13 residues. The sequenced sample was peripheral blood, obtained after pregnancy. The receptor was isolated from a female donor in good health, enrolled as a control in a pregnancy study. J is TRBJ1-2 and V is TRBV5-1; the D gene is possibly TRBD1 (6 bases). CDR3: CASSRAGERGYTF. CDR3 coding DNA: TGCGCCAGCAGTAGGGCAGGGGAGCGAGGCTACACCTTC. The full variable domain, its missing parts supplied by reference TRBV5-1 and TRBJ1-2, is KAGVTQTPRYLIKTRGQQVTLSCSPISGHRSVSWYQQTPGQGLQFLFEYFSETQRNKGNFPGRFSGRQFSNSRSEMNVSTLELGDSALYLCASSRAGERGYTFGSGTRLTVV.